The present T cell receptor (beta chain) was sequenced within a study of beta chain features in type 1 diabetes. Study context: What patients shared with healthy donors was a similar profile of age, gender and cell yields.

Deletions cut 0 bases from V and 7 bases from J, with 10 bases between. Germline CDR1 SGHDT, CDR2 YYEEEE. The CDR3 length is 14 residues. Notes on this clone: Antigen: not known.

Findings and limits, study-wide: Naive, central memory and regulatory TCRB repertoires appeared more similar among patients than healthy donors. Significant though moderate, a shortening of TCRB CDR3s appeared in all four CD4+ subsets of Type 1 diabetes patients.

TCRB transcripts that were expressed got sequenced, as all of the isolated RNA had been reverse transcribed. Approximately 3.5 million reads per sample were averaged for naive, central memory and regulatory samples. Data came from immunoSEQ multiplex PCR; TCRdb stores just in-frame clones and leaves some out. The sample consists of 280,000 or so clones, 15% of them appearing once. The chain is built from TRBV5-6 and TRBJ2-2, with no clear D. Input material: naive CD4+ T cells from blood. The TCR sequence derives from a man between 18 and 35 years old with type 1 diabetes. CDR3 amino acids: CASSLETIHGELFF. The CDR3 bases are TGTGCCAGCAGCTTGGAAACTATTCACGGGGAGCTGTTTTTT.